This record covers a single T cell receptor beta chain. Its antigen remains unknown. Sample treatment: 15 to 20 received Ad26.COV2.S at low or high dose, single or two shots; roughly 5 received placebo; per-sample allocation not given. Day 63 following the first vaccine or placebo injection was when the samples were taken. V gave up 0 bases and J gave up 10 bases, with 15 bases separating them. This CDR3 spans 15 amino acids. Germline CDR1 MNHEY, CDR2 SVGEGT. These data originate in a study of Ad26.COV2.S vaccination and SARS-CoV-2 variants. Study results and caveats: Vaccine recipients showed a spike-specific TCR breadth that was higher than in placebo recipients. Reported findings describe substantial breadth in spike-specific CD8+ and CD4+ T cell responses following vaccination.

Data came from immunoSEQ multiplex PCR; TCRdb stores just in-frame clones and leaves some out. Of 250,000 or so clones in the sample, around nine tenths were seen once. The chain employs TRBV6-2 or TRBV6-3 and TRBJ1-4, with D possibly being TRBD1 (5 bases). This clonotype was obtained from a person between 18 and 65 years old who received the Ad26.COV2.S COVID-19 vaccine or a placebo. The material was peripheral blood, obtained in a trial of Ad26.COV2.S vaccine versus placebo. DNA of the CDR3: TGTGCCAGCAGTTACTCTGGGCAGGGTGGAGGAAAACTGTTTTTT. As protein: CASSYSGQGGGKLFF.